This T cell receptor beta chain was identified during a study of T cells after yellow fever vaccination. Comments on this clonotype: Its cognate antigen is unknown.

TCRdb re-analysed the 5' RACE reads in MiXCR, keeping a single row per CDR3 protein. The table records approximately 580,000 distinct CDR3 sequences, roughly 17% of them present only once. Study observations and caveats: Re-detected after boosting: most primary clones, more than 95% of CD4 and about 89% of CD8.

Germline V lookup: CDR1 MNHEY, CDR2 SVGEGT. This CDR3 comprises 15 residues. The V and J ends lost 2 bases and 2 bases respectively, with 11 bases between them. This TCR was sampled from a man between 18 and 35 years old who received the YFV17D yellow fever vaccine. The source was PBMCs, collected 4 to 5 days after the first yellow fever vaccination. The V gene is TRBV6-2 or TRBV6-3, the J gene TRBJ2-3; D might be TRBD1 or TRBD2, each matching 5 bases. CDR3 amino acids: CASSYRRGPTDTQYF. DNA for the CDR3: TGTGCCAGCAGTTACCGTAGGGGACCCACAGATACGCAGTATTTT.